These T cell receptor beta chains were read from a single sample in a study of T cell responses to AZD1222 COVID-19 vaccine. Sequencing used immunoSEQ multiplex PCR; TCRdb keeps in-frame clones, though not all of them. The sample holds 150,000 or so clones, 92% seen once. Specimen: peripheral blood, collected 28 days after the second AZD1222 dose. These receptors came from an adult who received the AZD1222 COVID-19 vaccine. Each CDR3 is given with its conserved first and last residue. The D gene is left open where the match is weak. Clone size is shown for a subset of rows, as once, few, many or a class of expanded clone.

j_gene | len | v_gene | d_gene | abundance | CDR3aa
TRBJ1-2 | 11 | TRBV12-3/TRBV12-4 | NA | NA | CASSRQVGYTF
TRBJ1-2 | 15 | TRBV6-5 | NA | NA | CASSPSGGDYYGYTF
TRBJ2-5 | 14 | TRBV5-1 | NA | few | CASSLGQVGETQYF
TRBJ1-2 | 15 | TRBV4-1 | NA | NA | CASSQVPLGGGGYTF
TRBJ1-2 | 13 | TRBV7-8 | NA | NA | CASSPGPYYGYTF
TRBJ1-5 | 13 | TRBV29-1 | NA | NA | CSARTGQNQPQHF
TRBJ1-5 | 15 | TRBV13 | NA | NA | CASSLGGAYNQPQHF
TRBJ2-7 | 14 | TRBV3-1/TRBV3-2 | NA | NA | CASSPRGAGYEQYF
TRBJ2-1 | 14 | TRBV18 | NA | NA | CASSPSSGQHEQFF
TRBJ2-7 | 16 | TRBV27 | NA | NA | CASSSSSTGTFLEQYF
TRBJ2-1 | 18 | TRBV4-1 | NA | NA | CASSQDRSGGIPYNEQFF
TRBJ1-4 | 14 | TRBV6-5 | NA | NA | CASRGPTTNEKLFF
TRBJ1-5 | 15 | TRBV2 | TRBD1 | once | CASSLGQRNNQPQHF
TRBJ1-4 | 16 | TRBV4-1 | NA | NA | CASSQDRLRGWEKLFF
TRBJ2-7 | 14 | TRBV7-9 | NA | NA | CASSLGQSTYEQYF
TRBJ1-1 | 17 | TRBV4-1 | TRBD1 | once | CASSHRGQGSMNTEAFF
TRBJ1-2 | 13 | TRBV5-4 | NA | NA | CASSGDNDYGYTF
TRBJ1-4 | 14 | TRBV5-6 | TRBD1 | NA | CASSFRGVVEKLFF
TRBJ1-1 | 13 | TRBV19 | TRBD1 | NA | CASTYRGETEAFF
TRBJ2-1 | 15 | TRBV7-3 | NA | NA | CASSLTPFSYNEQFF
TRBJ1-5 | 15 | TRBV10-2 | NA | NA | CASSESRTTNQPQHF
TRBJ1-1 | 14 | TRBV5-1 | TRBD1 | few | CASSSGGAGTEAFF
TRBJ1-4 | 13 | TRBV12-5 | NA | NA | CASGLDHSGKLFF
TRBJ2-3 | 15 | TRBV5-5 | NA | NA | CASSSRTGRADTQYF
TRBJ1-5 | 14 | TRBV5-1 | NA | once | CASSLEGYGEPQHF
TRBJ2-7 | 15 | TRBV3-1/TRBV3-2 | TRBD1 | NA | CASSQGGTGMLEQYF
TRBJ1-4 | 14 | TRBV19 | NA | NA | CASSILRTNEKLFF
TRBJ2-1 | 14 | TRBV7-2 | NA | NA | CASSLVGVYNEQFF
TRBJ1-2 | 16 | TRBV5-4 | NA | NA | CASSLGGQGSNYGYTF
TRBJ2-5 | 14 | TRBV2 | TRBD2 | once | CASSERASGAPTYF
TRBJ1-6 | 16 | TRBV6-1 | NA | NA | CASSDQGSSYNSPLHF
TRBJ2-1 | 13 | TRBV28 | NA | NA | CASINRGNNEQFF
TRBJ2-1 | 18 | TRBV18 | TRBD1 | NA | CASSPLPPGDRPYNEQFF
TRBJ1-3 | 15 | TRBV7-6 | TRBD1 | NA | CASSAQDRAGNTIYF
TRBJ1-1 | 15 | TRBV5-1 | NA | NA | CASRAGTGRDTEAFF
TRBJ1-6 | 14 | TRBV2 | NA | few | CASSGTGLTSPLHF
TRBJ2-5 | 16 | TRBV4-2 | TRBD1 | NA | CASSLRDRGPQETQYF
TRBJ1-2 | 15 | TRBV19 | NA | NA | CASFPGGPIRYGYTF
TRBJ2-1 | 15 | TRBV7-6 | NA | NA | CASSFQGGSYNEQFF
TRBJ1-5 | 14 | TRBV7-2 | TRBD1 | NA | CASSPTGANQPQHF
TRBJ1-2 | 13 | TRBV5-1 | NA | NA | CASSSGDLRGYTF
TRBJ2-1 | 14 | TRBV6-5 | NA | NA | CASSYPGIGSEQFF
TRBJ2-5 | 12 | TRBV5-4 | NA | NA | CASSAGQETQYF
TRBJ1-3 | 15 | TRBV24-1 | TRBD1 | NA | CATSDGQGNGNTIYF
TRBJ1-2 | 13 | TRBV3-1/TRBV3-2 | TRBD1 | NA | CASSQLQGDGYTF
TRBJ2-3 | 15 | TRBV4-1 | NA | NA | CASSPVILGTDTQYF
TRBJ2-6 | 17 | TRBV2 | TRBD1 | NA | CASSELGGLSGANVLTF
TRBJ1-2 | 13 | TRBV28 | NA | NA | CASSLSRDRGYTF
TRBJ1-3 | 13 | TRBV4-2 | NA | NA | CASSREVGNTIYF
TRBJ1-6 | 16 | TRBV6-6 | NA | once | CASITDPLQGSSPLHF
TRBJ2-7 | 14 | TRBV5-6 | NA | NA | CASGKGGSSYEQYF
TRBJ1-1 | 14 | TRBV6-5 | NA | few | CASSNPGGTDEAFF